This T cell receptor (beta chain) is from a study of regulatory T cells in long-lasting Graves disease. Study as a whole: Prior antithyroid drug treatment in newly diagnosed Graves' patients lasted under 3 months.

The time point is: newly diagnosed GD, antithyroid drugs for less than 3 months. Researchers made the TCR library from RNA that was extracted from PBMCs. This clonotype was seen at least ten times. Arm-PCR with iRepertoire HTBI primers amplified the CDR3 regions for these TCR beta libraries. One entry per CDR3 protein, called by TCRdb with MiXCR from the multiplex PCR reads. The table shows some 450,000 distinct CDR3 sequences, with roughly 15% occurring only once. These data were also reused for a study on T cells in Graves' hyperthyroidism and ophthalmopathy. That paper adds: Peripheral blood also featured most of the thyroid clonotypes expanded above 0.001. Ophthalmopathy was told apart from stable hyperthyroidism by a 13 V-J model.

The receptor was isolated from a woman between 25 and 40 years old with Graves disease. This specimen consisted of peripheral blood mononuclear cells (PBMCs), obtained at new diagnosis, from a patient treated with antithyroid drugs.

The chain's CDR3 is CASNAGTSMNEQFF. The CDR3 DNA reads TGTGCCAGCAACGCCGGGACTAGTATGAATGAGCAGTTCTTC. The rearrangement joins TRBV28 to TRBJ2-1; 8 positions match TRBD2. CDR1 and CDR2 from the germline V gene are MDHEN and SYDVKM. The CDR3 is 14 residues long. Trimming at V came to 7 bases and at J to 7 bases, leaving 9 bases not matched to a gene.